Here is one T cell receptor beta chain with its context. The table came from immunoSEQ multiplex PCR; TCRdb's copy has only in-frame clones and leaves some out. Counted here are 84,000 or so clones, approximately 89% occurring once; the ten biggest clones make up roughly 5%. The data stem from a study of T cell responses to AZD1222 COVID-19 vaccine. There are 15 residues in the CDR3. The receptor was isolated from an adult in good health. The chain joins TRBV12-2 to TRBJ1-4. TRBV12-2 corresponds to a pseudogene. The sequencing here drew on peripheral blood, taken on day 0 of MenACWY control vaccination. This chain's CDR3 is CASRLRVGALEKLFF. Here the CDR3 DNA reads TGTGCAAGTCGCTTAAGAGTGGGAGCCCTGGAAAAACTGTTTTTT.